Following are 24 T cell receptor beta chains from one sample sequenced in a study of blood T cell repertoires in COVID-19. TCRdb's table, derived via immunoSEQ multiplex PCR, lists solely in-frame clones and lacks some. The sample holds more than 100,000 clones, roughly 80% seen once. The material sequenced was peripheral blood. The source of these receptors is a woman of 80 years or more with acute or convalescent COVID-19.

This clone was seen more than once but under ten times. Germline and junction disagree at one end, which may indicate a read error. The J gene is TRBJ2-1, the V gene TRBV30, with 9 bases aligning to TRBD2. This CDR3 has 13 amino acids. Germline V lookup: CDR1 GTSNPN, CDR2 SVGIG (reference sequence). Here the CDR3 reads CAWSVSASGERLF. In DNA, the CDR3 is TGTGCCTGGAGTGTATCGGCTAGCGGGGAGCGCCTCTTC.

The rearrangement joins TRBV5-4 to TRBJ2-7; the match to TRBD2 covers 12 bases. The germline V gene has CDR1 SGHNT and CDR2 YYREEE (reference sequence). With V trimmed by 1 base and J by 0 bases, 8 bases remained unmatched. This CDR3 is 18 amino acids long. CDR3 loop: CASSLTGTSGWSSYEQYF. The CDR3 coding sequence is TGTGCCAGCAGCTTGACGGGGACTAGCGGGTGGAGCTCCTACGAGCAGTACTTC.

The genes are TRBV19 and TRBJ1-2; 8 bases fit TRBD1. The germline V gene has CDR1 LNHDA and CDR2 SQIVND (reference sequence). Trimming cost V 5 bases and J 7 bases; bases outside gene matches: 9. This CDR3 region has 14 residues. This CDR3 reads CASSPQGALGGYTF. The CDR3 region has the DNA TGTGCCAGTAGTCCGCAGGGGGCGCTGGGTGGCTACACCTTC.

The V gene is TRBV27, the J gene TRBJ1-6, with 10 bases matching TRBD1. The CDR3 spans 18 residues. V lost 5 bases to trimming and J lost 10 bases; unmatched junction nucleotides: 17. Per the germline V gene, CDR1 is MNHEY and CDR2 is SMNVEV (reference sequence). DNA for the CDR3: TGTGCCAGCAGTCTAGTCTACCCCGGGACAGGGGATTCGTCACCCCTCCACTTT. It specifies CASSLVYPGTGDSSPLHF.

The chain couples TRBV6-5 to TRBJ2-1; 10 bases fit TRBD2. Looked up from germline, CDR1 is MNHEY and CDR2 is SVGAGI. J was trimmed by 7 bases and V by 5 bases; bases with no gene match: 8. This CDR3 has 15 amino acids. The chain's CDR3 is CASSPRAGGRNEQFF. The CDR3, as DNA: TGTGCCAGCAGTCCCAGAGCGGGAGGGCGAAATGAGCAGTTCTTC.

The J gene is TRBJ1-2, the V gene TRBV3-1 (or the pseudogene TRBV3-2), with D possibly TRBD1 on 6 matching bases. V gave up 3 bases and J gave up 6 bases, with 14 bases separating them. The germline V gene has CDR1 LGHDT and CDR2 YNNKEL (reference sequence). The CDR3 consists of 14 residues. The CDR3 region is CASSHGGRVDGYTF. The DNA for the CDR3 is TGTGCCAGCAGCCACGGGGGGCGGGTGGATGGCTACACCTTC.

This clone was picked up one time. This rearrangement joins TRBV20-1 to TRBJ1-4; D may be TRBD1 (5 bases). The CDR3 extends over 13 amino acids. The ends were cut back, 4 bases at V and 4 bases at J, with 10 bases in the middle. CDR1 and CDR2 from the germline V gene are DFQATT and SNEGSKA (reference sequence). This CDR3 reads CSAIDRNNEKLFF. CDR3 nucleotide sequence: TGCAGTGCTATTGACAGAAATAATGAAAAACTGTTTTTT.

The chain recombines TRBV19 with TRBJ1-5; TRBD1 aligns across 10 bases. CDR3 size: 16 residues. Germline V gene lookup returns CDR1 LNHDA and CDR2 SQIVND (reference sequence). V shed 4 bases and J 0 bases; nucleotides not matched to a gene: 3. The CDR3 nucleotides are TGTGCCAGTAGTACCGGGACAGGGGCTAGCAATCAGCCCCAGCATTTT. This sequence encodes CASSTGTGASNQPQHF.

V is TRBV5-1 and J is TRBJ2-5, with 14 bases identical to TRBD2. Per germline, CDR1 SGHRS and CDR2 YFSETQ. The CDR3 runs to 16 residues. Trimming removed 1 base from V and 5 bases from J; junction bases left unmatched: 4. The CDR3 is CASSLRLAGGPETQYF. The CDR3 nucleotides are TGCGCCAGCAGCTTGCGACTAGCGGGAGGGCCGGAGACCCAGTACTTC. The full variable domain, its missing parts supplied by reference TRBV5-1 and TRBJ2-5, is KAGVTQTPRYLIKTRGQQVTLSCSPISGHRSVSWYQQTPGQGLQFLFEYFSETQRNKGNFPGRFSGRQFSNSRSEMNVSTLELGDSALYLCASSLRLAGGPETQYFGPGTRLLVL.

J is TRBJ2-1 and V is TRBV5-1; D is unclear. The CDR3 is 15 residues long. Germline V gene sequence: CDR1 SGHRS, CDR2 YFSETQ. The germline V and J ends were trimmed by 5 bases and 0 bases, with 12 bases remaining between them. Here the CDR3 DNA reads TGCGCCAGCAGTCCGGTCCCCGACTCCTACAATGAGCAGTTCTTC. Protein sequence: CASSPVPDSYNEQFF.

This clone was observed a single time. CDR3 coding DNA: TGTGCCAGCAGTTTCGGGAGCTCCTACAATGAGCAGTTCTTC. Protein sequence: CASSFGSSYNEQFF. The chain joins TRBV2 to TRBJ2-1; maybe TRBD2 (6 bases). The CDR3 spans 14 residues. The V and J ends lost 5 bases and 0 bases respectively, with 8 bases between them. The germline CDR1 and CDR2 sequences are SNHLY and FYNNEI. Based on the CDR3 plus reference TRBV2 and TRBJ2-1, the full variable domain is EPEVTQTPSHQVTQMGQEVILRCVPISNHLYFYWYRQILGQKVEFLVSFYNNEISEKSEIFDDQFSVERPDGSNFTLKIRSTKLEDSAMYFCASSFGSSYNEQFFGPGTRLTVL.

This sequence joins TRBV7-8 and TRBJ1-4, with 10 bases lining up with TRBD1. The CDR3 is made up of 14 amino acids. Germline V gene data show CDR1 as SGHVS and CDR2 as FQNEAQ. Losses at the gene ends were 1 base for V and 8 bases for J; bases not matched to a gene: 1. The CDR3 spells CASSLVTGGEKLFF. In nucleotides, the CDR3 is TGTGCCAGCAGCTTAGTGACAGGGGGCGAAAAACTGTTTTTT. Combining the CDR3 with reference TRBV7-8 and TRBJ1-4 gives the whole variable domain GAGVSQSPRYKVAKRGQDVALRCDPISGHVSLFWYQQALGQGPEFLTYFQNEAQLDKSGLPSDRFFAERPEGSVSTLKIQRTQQEDSAVYLCASSLVTGGEKLFFGSGTQLSVL.

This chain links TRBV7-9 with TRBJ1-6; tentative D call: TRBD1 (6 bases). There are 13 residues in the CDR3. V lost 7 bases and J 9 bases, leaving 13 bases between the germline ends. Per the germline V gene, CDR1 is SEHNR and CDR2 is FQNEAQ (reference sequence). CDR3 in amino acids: CASTSLGGSPLHF. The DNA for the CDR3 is TGTGCCAGCACCAGTTTAGGGGGTTCACCCCTCCACTTT.

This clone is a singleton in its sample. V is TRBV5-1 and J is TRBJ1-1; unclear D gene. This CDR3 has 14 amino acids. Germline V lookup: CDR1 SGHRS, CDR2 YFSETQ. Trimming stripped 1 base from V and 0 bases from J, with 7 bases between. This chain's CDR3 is CASSLIGMNTEAFF. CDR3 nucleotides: TGCGCCAGCAGCTTGATCGGTATGAACACTGAAGCTTTCTTT.

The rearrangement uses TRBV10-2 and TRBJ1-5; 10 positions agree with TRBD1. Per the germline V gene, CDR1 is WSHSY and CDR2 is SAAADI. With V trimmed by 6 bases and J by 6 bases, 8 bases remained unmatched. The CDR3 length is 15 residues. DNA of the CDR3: TGCGCCAGCAGCAGACGACAGGGGGCTGCTCAGCCCCAGCATTTT. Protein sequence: CASSRRQGAAQPQHF.

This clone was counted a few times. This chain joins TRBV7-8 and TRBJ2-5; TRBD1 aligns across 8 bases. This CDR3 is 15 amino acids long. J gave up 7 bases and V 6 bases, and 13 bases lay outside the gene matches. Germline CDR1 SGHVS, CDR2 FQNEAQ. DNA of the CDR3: TGTGCCAGCAGGGCCCGACAGGGGCCTTCGGGGACCCAGTACTTC. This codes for CASRARQGPSGTQYF.

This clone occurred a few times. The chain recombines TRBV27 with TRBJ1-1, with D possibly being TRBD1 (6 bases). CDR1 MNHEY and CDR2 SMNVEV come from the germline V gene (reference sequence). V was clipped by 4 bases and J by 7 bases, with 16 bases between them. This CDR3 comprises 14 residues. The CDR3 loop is CASSWATGGNEAFF. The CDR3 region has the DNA TGTGCCAGCAGTTGGGCGACAGGCGGAAATGAAGCTTTCTTT.

The CDR3 is CASSLMGPEAIQYF. CDR3 nucleotide sequence: TGTGCCAGCAGCTTGATGGGGCCAGAAGCCATTCAGTACTTC. This chain uses TRBV5-4 with TRBJ2-4; possible D gene TRBD1, 5 bases. Germline V gene data show CDR1 as SGHNT and CDR2 as YYREEE (reference sequence). Trimming took 1 base from V and 9 from J, leaving 14 bases between them. The CDR3 is 14 residues long.

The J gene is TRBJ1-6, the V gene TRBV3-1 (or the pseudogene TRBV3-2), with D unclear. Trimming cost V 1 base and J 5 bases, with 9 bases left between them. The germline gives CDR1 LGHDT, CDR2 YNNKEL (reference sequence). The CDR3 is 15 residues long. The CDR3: CASSQGQVNNSPLHF. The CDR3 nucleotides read TGTGCCAGCAGCCAAGGGCAGGTGAATAATTCACCCCTCCACTTT.

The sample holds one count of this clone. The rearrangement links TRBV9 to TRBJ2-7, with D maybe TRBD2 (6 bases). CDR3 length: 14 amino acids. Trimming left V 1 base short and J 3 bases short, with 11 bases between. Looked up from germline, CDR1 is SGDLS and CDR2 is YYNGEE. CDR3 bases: TGTGCCAGCAGCGTAAGCGGGTATAGCTACGAGCAGTACTTC. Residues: CASSVSGYSYEQYF.

The CDR3 here is CSAQRGEAFF. DNA for the CDR3: TGCAGTGCTCAGCGGGGTGAAGCTTTCTTT. The rearrangement uses TRBV20-1 and TRBJ1-1; the D is unclear. The V end was cut by 5 bases, the J end by 7 bases, with 8 bases between. CDR3 size: 10 residues. Germline loops: CDR1 DFQATT, CDR2 SNEGSKA (reference sequence).

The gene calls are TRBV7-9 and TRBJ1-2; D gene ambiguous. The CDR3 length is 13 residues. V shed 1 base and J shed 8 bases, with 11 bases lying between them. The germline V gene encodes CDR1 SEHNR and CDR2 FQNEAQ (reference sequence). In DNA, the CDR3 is TGTGCCAGCAGCTTAGGGCGTGAGGGCGGCTACACCTTC. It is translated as CASSLGREGGYTF. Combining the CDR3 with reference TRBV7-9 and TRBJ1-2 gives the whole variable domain DTGVSQNPRHKITKRGQNVTFRCDPISEHNRLYWYRQTLGQGPEFLTYFQNEAQLEKSRLLSDRFSAERPKGSFSTLEIQRTEQGDSAMYLCASSLGREGGYTFGSGTRLTVV.

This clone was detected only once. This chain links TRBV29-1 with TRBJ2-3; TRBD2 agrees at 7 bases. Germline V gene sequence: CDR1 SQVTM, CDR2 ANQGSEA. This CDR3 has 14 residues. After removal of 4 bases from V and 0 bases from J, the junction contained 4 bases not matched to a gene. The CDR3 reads CSVVRLASTDTQYF. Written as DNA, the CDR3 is TGCAGCGTTGTGAGACTAGCCAGCACAGATACGCAGTATTTT.

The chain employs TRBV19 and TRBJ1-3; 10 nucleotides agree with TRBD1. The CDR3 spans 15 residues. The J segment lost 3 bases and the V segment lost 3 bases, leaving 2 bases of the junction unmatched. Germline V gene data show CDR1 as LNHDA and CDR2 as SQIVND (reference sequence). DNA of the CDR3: TGTGCCAGTAGTATGGACAGGGGGTTTGGAAACACCATATATTTT. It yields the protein CASSMDRGFGNTIYF. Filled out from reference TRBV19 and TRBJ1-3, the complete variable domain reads DGGITQSPKYLFRKEGQNVTLSCEQNLNHDAMYWYRQDPGQGLRLIYYSQIVNDFQKGDIAEGYSVSREKKESFPLTVTSAQKNPTAFYLCASSMDRGFGNTIYFGEGSWLTVV.